Described below is a single T cell receptor beta chain sequence and its context. Metastatic or locally advanced urothelial carcinoma was present in the patients. The data derive from a study of PD-L1 blockade in urothelial cancer. Background on the study: The patients first took atezolizumab in about 2014, receiving 1,200 mg intravenously every 3 weeks. Median blood clonality was roughly 0.087, with some 89,000 unique TCRs. Once treatment had started, blood was analyzed at 3 weeks (second dose) and again at 6 weeks.

Profiling relied on immunoSEQ multiplex PCR, and the TCRdb table lists in-frame clones only, not all of them. Of around 100,000 clones listed, approximately 85% were seen once; the top ten hold about 2.2%. This CDR3 is 15 amino acids long. Losses at the gene ends were 5 bases for V and 5 bases for J; bases not matched to a gene: 10. Per the germline V gene, CDR1 is MGHDK and CDR2 is SYGVNS. The source is a man aged 45-65 years with urothelial cancer. Sequenced material: PBMCs, taken around atezolizumab (anti-PD-L1) treatment. V is TRBV25-1 and J is TRBJ2-7, with 9 nucleotides matching TRBD1. CDR3 region: CASSSGQGYLHEQYF. In nucleotides, the CDR3 is TGTGCCAGCAGTTCCGGACAGGGGTATCTCCACGAGCAGTACTTC.